A selection of T cell receptor beta chains follows, all from one sample in a study of radiotherapy plus CTLA-4 blockade in lung cancer. Some clones are missing from TCRdb's copy, which holds only in-frame ones; the method was immunoSEQ multiplex PCR. In the table there are roughly 98,000 clones, roughly 80% of which are singletons. This sample comprised peripheral blood, obtained from a patient treated with radiotherapy plus ipilimumab. The receptors come from a human donor with non-small cell lung cancer who had a partial response to radiotherapy plus ipilimumab. Both conserved end residues are part of each CDR3. D genes are given only for firm matches. Not every row has a clone size; where given, it reads once, few, many or a size class.

clone_size d_call j_call v_call cdr3_aa cdr3_nt
- - TRBJ1-2 TRBV7-3 CASSSGNYGYTF TGTGCCAGCAGCTCGGGGAACTATGGCTACACCTTC
- - TRBJ1-5 TRBV10-2 CASSESGVNQPQHF TGCGCCAGCAGTGAGTCAGGGGTTAATCAGCCCCAGCATTTT
- - TRBJ1-1 TRBV7-2 CASSTWFTEAFF TGTGCCAGCAGCACTTGGTTCACTGAAGCTTTCTTT
few - TRBJ2-7 TRBV6-5 CASSYSGRGAYEQYF TGTGCCAGCAGTTACTCGGGGCGCGGCGCCTACGAGCAGTACTTC
few TRBD1 TRBJ1-1 TRBV6-5 CASRPPGGGTEAFF TGTGCCAGCAGACCCCCAGGGGGCGGCACTGAAGCTTTCTTT
- - TRBJ1-5 TRBV28 CASLGQAYQPQHF TGTGCCAGCTTAGGTCAGGCTTATCAGCCCCAGCATTTT
- - TRBJ1-3 TRBV4-2 CASSQEPQGSGNTIYF TGTGCCAGCAGCCAAGAGCCTCAGGGCTCTGGAAACACCATATATTTT
few TRBD2 TRBJ2-3 TRBV18 CASSPKKRTSGGPSTDTQYF TGTGCCAGCTCGCCTAAAAAAAGGACTAGCGGGGGACCCAGCACAGATACGCAGTATTTT
- - TRBJ1-4 TRBV5-4 CASSSKRDNNEKLFF TGTGCCAGCAGCTCGAAGAGGGACAATAATGAAAAACTGTTTTTT
few - TRBJ1-1 TRBV29-1 CSVEEAQSNTEAFF TGCAGCGTTGAAGAAGCACAGTCGAACACTGAAGCTTTCTTT
- - TRBJ2-1 TRBV28 CASSWNAAEQFF TGTGCCAGCAGTTGGAACGCGGCCGAGCAGTTCTTC
- - TRBJ2-3 TRBV7-9 CASSPRQASTDTQYF TGTGCCAGCAGCCCGAGACAGGCGAGCACAGATACGCAGTATTTT
- TRBD2 TRBJ2-1 TRBV5-1 CASSLTAGGNEQFF TGCGCCAGCAGCTTGACAGCGGGAGGGAATGAGCAGTTCTTC
once - TRBJ1-5 TRBV2 CASRERLSNQPQHF TGTGCCAGCAGGGAACGCCTAAGCAATCAGCCCCAGCATTTT
- - TRBJ2-7 TRBV6-5 CASSPNPSYEQYF TGTGCCAGCAGCCCTAACCCCTCCTACGAGCAGTACTTC
- - TRBJ2-7 TRBV18 CASSSPGARDEQYF TGTGCCAGCTCATCTCCGGGAGCCCGGGACGAGCAGTACTTC
- TRBD1 TRBJ2-6 TRBV2 CASLPGQGARGANVLTF TGTGCCAGCCTACCGGGACAGGGGGCACGTGGGGCCAACGTCCTGACTTTC
- TRBD2 TRBJ2-2 TRBV11-3 CASSLGLAGVTGELFF TGTGCCAGCAGCTTAGGACTAGCGGGAGTCACCGGGGAGCTGTTTTTT
- - TRBJ2-3 TRBV7-9 CASSPLQGSDTQYF TGTGCCAGCAGCCCCCTTCAGGGGTCGGATACGCAGTATTTT
- TRBD2 TRBJ2-7 TRBV11-2 CASSFAPGSGMNEQYF TGTGCCAGCAGCTTCGCCCCAGGTAGCGGGATGAACGAGCAGTACTTC
- - TRBJ2-7 TRBV28 CASRVRGSPTYEQYF TGTGCCAGCAGAGTACGGGGGAGCCCTACCTACGAGCAGTACTTC
- - TRBJ2-5 TRBV27 CASSPTGVDWDKTQYF TGTGCCAGCAGTCCGACCGGGGTAGATTGGGACAAGACCCAGTACTTC
- - TRBJ1-1 TRBV19 CASSRGGRPNTEAFF TGTGCCAGTAGTAGGGGGGGCAGGCCGAACACTGAAGCTTTCTTT
- - TRBJ1-1 TRBV6-1 CASNTEITEAFF TGTGCCAGCAACACAGAGATTACTGAAGCTTTCTTT
- - TRBJ2-1 TRBV7-2 CASSLAPGDPTPTQNSYNEQFF TGTGCCAGCAGCTTAGCGCCGGGGGACCCCACCCCGACCCAGAACTCCTACAATGAGCAGTTCTTC
- TRBD1 TRBJ1-1 TRBV28 CASSAAGGVTEAFF TGTGCCAGCAGTGCGGCAGGGGGAGTCACTGAAGCTTTCTTT
- TRBD1 TRBJ2-1 TRBV5-1 CASSLEGAPSYNEQFF TGCGCCAGCAGCTTAGAGGGGGCCCCCTCCTACAATGAGCAGTTCTTC
- TRBD1 TRBJ1-4 TRBV30 CAWRKGTGTNEKLFF TGTGCCTGGAGGAAAGGGACAGGAACAAATGAAAAACTGTTTTTT
- - TRBJ1-5 TRBV2 CASTENRAVGQPQHF TGTGCCAGCACTGAAAACAGGGCCGTGGGGCAGCCCCAGCATTTT
- TRBD2 TRBJ2-3 TRBV2 CASSEGRAGLADTQYF TGTGCCAGCAGTGAAGGACGAGCGGGATTGGCAGATACGCAGTATTTT
- TRBD2 TRBJ2-1 TRBV30 CAWSVGDSGAMNEQFF TGTGCCTGGAGTGTAGGGGATAGCGGGGCAATGAATGAGCAGTTCTTC
- TRBD1 TRBJ1-5 TRBV4-1 CASSLTPGQGISDNQPQHF TGCGCCAGCAGCCTAACCCCGGGACAGGGAATCTCCGACAATCAGCCCCAGCATTTT
- - TRBJ1-4 TRBV28 CASSLPTGSGEKLFF TGTGCCAGCAGTCTACCTACAGGGTCAGGGGAAAAACTGTTTTTT
- - TRBJ2-3 TRBV10-1 CASSEGARDTQYF TGCGCCAGCAGTGAGGGGGCGCGGGATACGCAGTATTTT
- - TRBJ1-5 TRBV28 CASNRLGPQHF TGTGCCAGCAACCGCCTCGGGCCCCAGCATTTT
- - TRBJ1-5 TRBV6-4 CASSPDWGNQPQHF TGTGCCAGCAGTCCGGACTGGGGCAATCAGCCCCAGCATTTT
- TRBD1 TRBJ2-7 TRBV30 CAWSAGTGSYEQYF TGCGCCTGGAGTGCCGGGACAGGGTCCTACGAGCAGTACTTC
- TRBD2 TRBJ2-3 TRBV28 CASRQKLAGVEGPDTQYF TGTGCCAGCAGACAAAAGCTAGCGGGAGTCGAGGGCCCAGATACGCAGTATTTT
- - TRBJ2-5 TRBV5-1 CASTPGGGGETQYF TGCGCCAGCACCCCAGGGGGCGGGGGAGAGACCCAGTACTTC
- - TRBJ2-1 TRBV9 CASSVNLENEQFF TGTGCCAGCAGCGTGAACTTAGAGAATGAGCAGTTCTTC
- TRBD1 TRBJ2-7 TRBV9 CASSVVGTGSDEQYF TGTGCCAGCAGCGTAGTCGGGACAGGATCGGACGAGCAGTACTTC
- TRBD2 TRBJ2-7 TRBV29-1 CSVAPAGGTLEQYF TGCAGCGTGGCCCCCGCGGGAGGGACACTCGAGCAGTACTTC
- - TRBJ2-2 TRBV11-3 CASSPGNGRNTGELFF TGTGCCAGCAGCCCAGGGAACGGCAGGAACACCGGGGAGCTGTTTTTT
few TRBD2 TRBJ2-5 TRBV29-1 CSVGGAGGVQETQYF TGCAGCGTTGGGGGGGCGGGGGGAGTGCAAGAGACCCAGTACTTC
once TRBD1 TRBJ1-2 TRBV19 CASSADRRNGYTF TGTGCCAGTAGTGCGGACAGGCGAAATGGCTACACCTTC
- TRBD1 TRBJ2-3 TRBV29-1 CSVEAPGGNTQYF TGCAGCGTTGAAGCTCCAGGGGGCAATACGCAGTATTTT
few - TRBJ2-1 TRBV10-1 CASSGSSYNEQFF TGCGCCAGCAGCGGGAGTTCCTACAATGAGCAGTTCTTC
- - TRBJ1-1 TRBV27 CASSHRDRKAFF TGTGCCAGCAGTCACCGCGACAGGAAAGCTTTCTTT